This passage covers 6 T cell receptor beta chains from one sample sequenced in a study of early T cells in non-severe SARS-CoV-2 infection. TCRdb used MiXCR to reprocess the 5' RACE reads, holding one entry per CDR3 protein. The repertoire holds about 92,000 distinct CDR3 sequences, with roughly an eighth as singletons. Sequencing used whole blood. Receptor source: an adult who was a healthcare worker with PCR-confirmed SARS-CoV-2 infection or an uninfected control (not recorded which).

V and J are TRBV11-2 and TRBJ2-1; the match to TRBD2 covers 13 bases. With V trimmed by 3 bases and J by 5 bases, 13 bases remained unmatched. Germline-derived CDR1 and CDR2 are SGHAT and FQNNGV. CDR3 length equals 19 residues. CDR3 DNA: TGTGCCAGCAGCTTCGCCCCCGGACTAGCGGGAGCCGACCACAATGAGCAGTTCTTC. It specifies CASSFAPGLAGADHNEQFF. Full variable domain (remainder filled in from reference TRBV11-2 and TRBJ2-1): EAGVAQSPRYKIIEKRQSVAFWCNPISGHATLYWYQQILGQGPKLLIQFQNNGVVDDSQLPKDRFSAERLKGVDSTLKIQPAKLEDSAVYLCASSFAPGLAGADHNEQFFGPGTRLTVL.

The chain couples TRBV2 to TRBJ1-6; TRBD1 aligns across 8 bases. This CDR3 has 14 residues. Germline loops: CDR1 SNHLY, CDR2 FYNNEI. V was pared by 5 bases and J by 5 bases, with 2 bases of the junction left unmatched. The CDR3 sequence is CASSLTGDNSPLHF. The CDR3 nucleotides are TGTGCCAGCAGTCTGACAGGGGATAATTCACCCCTCCACTTT. The whole variable domain, filled in from reference TRBV2 and TRBJ1-6, reads EPEVTQTPSHQVTQMGQEVILRCVPISNHLYFYWYRQILGQKVEFLVSFYNNEISEKSEIFDDQFSVERPDGSNFTLKIRSTKLEDSAMYFCASSLTGDNSPLHFGNGTRLTVT.

The chain carries TRBV20-1 and TRBJ2-1, with 8 bases matching TRBD1. Germline V gene data show CDR1 as DFQATT and CDR2 as SNEGSKA (reference sequence). V was clipped by 1 base and J by 3 bases; unmatched bases: 5. CDR3 length equals 15 residues. CDR3: CSARGTGTYYNEQFF. DNA for the CDR3: TGCAGTGCTAGAGGGACAGGGACCTACTACAATGAGCAGTTCTTC.

About this clonotype itself: Sequence at one end of the junction differs from germline and may be a read error. The chain uses TRBV20-1 and TRBJ2-7; 9 positions agree with TRBD2. CDR1 is DFQATT and CDR2 is SNEGSKA in the germline V gene (reference sequence). This CDR3 is 15 amino acids long. The CDR3 is CSVRISGRGPYERYF. The CDR3, as DNA: TGCAGTGTTCGGATTAGCGGGAGAGGACCGTACGAGCGGTACTTC.

The V call is TRBV11-2, the J call TRBJ2-1; D unclear. Looked up from germline, CDR1 is SGHAT and CDR2 is FQNNGV. The ends were cut back, 1 base at V and 0 bases at J, with 16 bases in the middle. The CDR3 has 18 residues. The CDR3 region has the DNA TGTGCCAGCAGCTTAGGACTCCCTCGTCCAACCTCCTACAATGAGCAGTTCTTC. Translation gives CASSLGLPRPTSYNEQFF.

The sample holds a few counts of this clonotype. The chain employs TRBV7-9 and TRBJ1-1; D gene uncertain. CDR1 SEHNR and CDR2 FQNEAQ come from the germline V gene (reference sequence). The CDR3 spans 16 residues. Trimming took off 6 bases at V and 1 base at J, with 18 bases between the two ends. This CDR3 reads CASRQFLPAPNTEAFF. CDR3 DNA sequence: TGTGCCAGCAGGCAATTCTTACCAGCACCGAACACTGAAGCTTTCTTT. The whole variable domain, remainder taken from reference TRBV7-9 and TRBJ1-1, is DTGVSQNPRHKITKRGQNVTFRCDPISEHNRLYWYRQTLGQGPEFLTYFQNEAQLEKSRLLSDRFSAERPKGSFSTLEIQRTEQGDSAMYLCASRQFLPAPNTEAFFGQGTRLTVV.